These 30 T cell receptor beta chains were all obtained from the same sample, sequenced in a study of blood T cell repertoires in COVID-19. TCRdb's copy holds only in-frame clones and misses some; the assay was immunoSEQ multiplex PCR. This table has over 100,000 clones, 80% to 90% appearing once. Sequenced: peripheral blood. The receptors shown here come from a human donor in a cohort sampled during active COVID-19.

Here the CDR3 reads CATSRGSGGNGYTF. The CDR3 DNA sequence: TGTGCCACCAGCAGAGGATCAGGGGGCAACGGCTACACCTTC. The rearrangement uses TRBV15 and TRBJ1-2; 8 bases align to TRBD1. The V segment lost 1 base and the J segment 8 bases; nucleotides outside the gene matches: 6. Germline V gene lookup returns CDR1 LNHNV and CDR2 YYDKDF (reference sequence). The CDR3 has 14 amino acids.

The V gene is TRBV27, the J gene TRBJ2-1, with TRBD1 matching over 10 bases. V lost 9 bases and J lost 3; bases outside the gene matches: 8. This CDR3 spans 15 amino acids. Germline CDR1 MNHEY, CDR2 SMNVEV (reference sequence). Written as DNA, the CDR3 is TGTGCCAGTAGCCCCGGGACAGGGGACTACAATGAGCAGTTCTTC. Translating it yields CASSPGTGDYNEQFF.

The J gene is TRBJ1-5, the V gene TRBV13; 7 nucleotides align to TRBD1. The CDR3 is made up of 17 amino acids. Germline V gives CDR1 PRHDT, CDR2 FYEKMQ (reference sequence). With 5 bases clipped from V and 3 bases from J, the junction kept 13 bases outside the gene matches. CDR3 amino acids: CASSQGGRGAFNQPQHF. The CDR3 nucleotides are TGTGCCAGCAGCCAGGGGGGCAGGGGCGCCTTCAATCAGCCCCAGCATTTT.

The rearrangement uses TRBV28 and TRBJ2-2, with 7 bases identical to TRBD1. CDR1 is MDHEN, CDR2 SYDVKM, per germline. This CDR3 region has 16 residues. V shed 7 bases, J shed 7 bases, and the junction held 15 bases outside the gene matches. CDR3 sequence: CASTPTPDRAVGELFF. In DNA form, the CDR3 reads TGTGCCAGCACCCCCACCCCCGACAGGGCGGTCGGGGAGCTGTTTTTT.

The chain combines TRBV5-6 with TRBJ2-7, with TRBD1 matching 7 bases. Trimming removed 1 base from V and 4 bases from J; junction bases left unmatched: 8. Germline CDR1 and CDR2: SGHDT and YYEEEE. This CDR3 has 15 residues. The CDR3 nucleotides read TGTGCCAGCAGCTTGATTCCCGGACAGGCTTACGAGCAGTACTTC. It translates to CASSLIPGQAYEQYF.

The rearrangement joins TRBV3-1 (or the pseudogene TRBV3-2) to TRBJ1-3; D call uncertain. V gave up 2 bases and J gave up 2 bases, with 10 bases separating them. From germline, CDR1 is LGHDT and CDR2 YNNKEL (reference sequence). This CDR3 spans 15 amino acids. This chain's CDR3 is CASSQRGGTGNTIYF. CDR3 DNA: TGTGCCAGCAGCCAACGGGGTGGGACTGGAAACACCATATATTTT.

This chain uses TRBV21-1 with TRBJ1-4. TRBV21-1 is noted as a pseudogene. The CDR3 runs 14 residues. CDR3 sequence reads: CASRPWGGNEKLFF. The CDR3 coding sequence is TGTGCCAGCAGACCTTGGGGGGGGAATGAAAAACTGTTTTTT.

The V and J genes are TRBV18 and TRBJ2-3; 12 positions match TRBD2. Germline trimming cut 3 bases from V and 7 bases from J; bases unmatched to any gene: 2. Germline V lookup: CDR1 KGHSH, CDR2 LQKENI. This CDR3 comprises 14 residues. The CDR3 bases are TGTGCCAGCTCACCCACTAGCGGGAGGAATACGCAGTATTTT. Its protein is CASSPTSGRNTQYF.

On this clone itself: One end of the junction does not line up with germline, which may come from a read error. This chain uses TRBV7-8 with TRBJ1-2; 11 bases are a match to TRBD1. The CDR3 contains 12 residues. Germline lookup yields CDR1 SGHVS and CDR2 FQNEAQ. CDR3 in DNA: TGTGCCAGCACCCGGGACAGGGGGGTTCTAGGCTTC. Translation gives CASTRDRGVLGF. Together with reference TRBV7-8 and TRBJ1-2, the CDR3 gives the full variable domain: GAGVSQSPRYKVAKRGQDVALRCDPISGHVSLFWYQQALGQGPEFLTYFQNEAQLDKSGLPSDRFFAERPEGSVSTLKIQRTQQEDSAVYLCASTRDRGVLGFGSGTRLTVV.

CDR3: CASSRSGGSGNTIYF. CDR3 in DNA: TGTGCCAGCAGCCGATCAGGGGGCTCTGGAAACACCATATATTTT. The chain couples TRBV7-9 to TRBJ1-3; 7 positions agree with TRBD1. From germline, CDR1 is SEHNR and CDR2 FQNEAQ (reference sequence). The CDR3 is made up of 15 amino acids. Trimming cost V 5 bases and J 0 bases; bases outside gene matches: 4.

The V and J genes are TRBV4-2 and TRBJ2-1, with D possibly being TRBD1 (6 bases). The CDR3 extends over 21 amino acids. Germline V CDR1 and CDR2: LGHNA, YNFKEQ. V lost 0 bases and J lost 5, with 29 bases in between. DNA for the CDR3: TGTGCCAGCAGCCAAGATCTTATGGCAGGGGACATTATTTTCGATAACAATGAGCAGTTCTTC. It encodes CASSQDLMAGDIIFDNNEQFF.

CDR3 sequence reads: CASSLEGLRVAGELFF. DNA for the CDR3: TGTGCCAGCAGCTTAGAGGGCCTCAGGGTGGCCGGGGAGCTGTTTTTT. V and J are TRBV11-2 and TRBJ2-2, with a possible D match to TRBD1 (5 bases). Trimming shortened V by 0 bases and J by 6 bases, and 14 bases separated the two germline ends. The CDR3 consists of 16 residues. Germline CDR1 reads SGHAT; CDR2 reads FQNNGV.

The chain carries TRBV2 and TRBJ2-7, with D perhaps TRBD1 (5 bases). The CDR3 length is 15 residues. The V and J ends lost 0 bases and 4 bases respectively, with 13 bases between them. Germline-derived CDR1 and CDR2 are SNHLY and FYNNEI. The CDR3 reads CASSEAGQGSYEQYF. The DNA for the CDR3 is TGTGCCAGCAGTGAAGCCGGGCAGGGAAGTTACGAGCAGTACTTC.

The V and J genes are TRBV6-5 and TRBJ1-1, with D possibly TRBD1 on 5 matching bases. There are 12 residues in the CDR3. Trimming stripped 6 bases from V and 3 bases from J, with 8 bases between. Germline-derived CDR1 and CDR2 are MNHEY and SVGAGI. The CDR3 sequence: CASRDSHTEAFF. The CDR3, as DNA: TGTGCCAGCAGAGACAGTCACACTGAAGCTTTCTTT.

The gene calls are TRBV18 and TRBJ1-2; TRBD1 is a possible D gene (5 bases). In germline, CDR1 is KGHSH, CDR2 LQKENI. The CDR3 covers 12 residues. Trimming left V 8 bases short and J 7 bases short, with 14 bases between. CDR3 DNA: TGTGCCAGCCGCCGGGGAGGGACTGGCTACACCTTC. Translated, it gives CASRRGGTGYTF.

The CDR3 here is CASSLVRMTSGANVLTF. Written as DNA, the CDR3 is TGTGCCAGCAGTTTGGTCAGGATGACCTCTGGGGCCAACGTCCTGACTTTC. The rearrangement links TRBV27 to TRBJ2-6, with D uncertain. The CDR3 runs 17 residues. V lost 3 bases and J lost 0, with 12 bases in between. Germline-derived CDR1 and CDR2 are MNHEY and SMNVEV (reference sequence).

The V call is TRBV6-2 or TRBV6-3, the J call TRBJ2-7, with 13 bases that match TRBD2. The CDR3 sequence is 16 residues long. The germline V gene encodes CDR1 MNHEY and CDR2 SVGEGT. J lost 2 bases, V lost 2 bases, and 3 bases had no gene match. The CDR3 protein is CASSYGTSGATYEQYF. The CDR3 nucleotides are TGTGCCAGCAGTTACGGGACTAGCGGGGCCACCTACGAGCAGTACTTC.

This sequence joins TRBV2 and TRBJ1-3; D might be TRBD1 (5 bases). The V gene's germline CDR1 is SNHLY and CDR2 FYNNEI. V was cut by 8 bases and J by 3 bases, with 17 bases left in between. This CDR3 comprises 15 residues. This CDR3 is CASPPADKHGNTIYF. CDR3 coding DNA: TGTGCCAGCCCCCCCGCGGACAAGCATGGAAACACCATATATTTT.

This chain uses TRBV27 with TRBJ2-3, with 13 nucleotides matching TRBD2. Germline V lookup: CDR1 MNHEY, CDR2 SMNVEV (reference sequence). Trimming cost V 4 bases and J 8 bases; bases outside gene matches: 15. The CDR3 runs to 18 residues. The CDR3 coding sequence is TGTGCCAGCAGTTCGGCACTAGCGGGAGGGGTCCGGCCTAGTACGCAGTATTTT. The encoded protein is CASSSALAGGVRPSTQYF.

The V and J genes are TRBV6-6 and TRBJ1-2; weak D call: TRBD1 (5 bases). Germline V gene data show CDR1 as MNHNY and CDR2 as SVGAGI (reference sequence). V was clipped by 0 bases and J by 2 bases, with 7 bases between them. The CDR3 length is 14 residues. The CDR3 nucleotides read TGTGCCAGCAGTTACTCTGGACACAACTATGGCTACACCTTC. This encodes CASSYSGHNYGYTF.

The chain employs TRBV6-2 or TRBV6-3 and TRBJ2-2; D might be TRBD2 (5 bases). This CDR3 has 16 amino acids. CDR1 and CDR2 (germline): MNHEY, SVGEGT. V lost 3 bases, J lost 0 bases, and 11 bases lay in between. The CDR3 loop reads CASSYFVGANTGELFF. For the CDR3, the DNA is TGTGCCAGCAGTTATTTTGTGGGAGCGAACACCGGGGAGCTGTTTTTT.

Written as DNA, the CDR3 is TGTGCCACACCGGTCGTGCCCTCTGGGGCCAACGTCCTGACTTTC. This translates into CATPVVPSGANVLTF. The rearrangement uses TRBV24-1 and TRBJ2-6; D remains unclear. The CDR3 is made up of 15 amino acids. Germline CDR1 reads KGHDR; CDR2 reads SFDVKD. Trimming took 10 bases from V and 0 from J, leaving 12 bases between them.

The rearrangement links TRBV3-1 (or the pseudogene TRBV3-2) to TRBJ1-1; possibly TRBD1 for D (5 bases). Deletions cut 4 bases from V and 5 bases from J, with 14 bases between. The CDR3 runs to 14 residues. Germline CDR1 reads LGHDT; CDR2 reads YNNKEL (reference sequence). The chain's CDR3 is CASSRGGGSTEAFF. The CDR3, as DNA: TGTGCCAGCAGCCGCGGGGGAGGATCTACTGAAGCTTTCTTT.

The chain joins TRBV7-9 to TRBJ1-6; 7 positions match TRBD1. The ends lost 1 base at V and 7 bases at J; junction bases unmatched: 7. The CDR3 spans 16 residues. CDR1 and CDR2 (germline): SEHNR, FQNEAQ (reference sequence). The CDR3 here is CASSLDVGGANSPLHF. CDR3 DNA: TGTGCCAGCAGCTTAGATGTAGGGGGCGCGAATTCACCCCTCCACTTT.

The V call is TRBV10-3, the J call TRBJ1-2, with D possibly matching TRBD1 (6 bases). V was trimmed by 7 bases and J by 2 bases, leaving 17 bases between them. The CDR3 loop spans 15 amino acids. Germline CDR1 and CDR2: ENHRY and SYGVKD. The CDR3: CAITGLQGHNYGYTF. The CDR3, as DNA: TGTGCCATCACCGGGCTTCAGGGGCACAACTATGGCTACACCTTC.

The rearrangement uses TRBV25-1 and TRBJ1-1, with D uncertain. The CDR3 extends over 14 amino acids. Germline V gene data show CDR1 as MGHDK and CDR2 as SYGVNS. V lost 5 bases and J lost 4, with 14 bases in between. The CDR3 DNA reads as TGTGCCAGCAGTCCCCTCGGGGTGGCCACTGAAGCTTTCTTT. Amino acid sequence: CASSPLGVATEAFF.

In this sample, this clone turned up once. V usage is TRBV5-1 and J usage is TRBJ2-1; 14 bases match TRBD2. Germline CDR1 and CDR2: SGHRS and YFSETQ. CDR3 length equals 18 residues. V lost 4 bases to trimming and J lost 0 bases; unmatched junction nucleotides: 6. The CDR3 region has the DNA TGCGCCAGCAGCGGGGGACTAGCGGGAGCTAGCTCCTACAATGAGCAGTTCTTC. It translates to CASSGGLAGASSYNEQFF.

This clone was seen more than once but under ten times. This chain connects TRBV9 to TRBJ2-7, with 8 bases aligning to TRBD2. V lost 3 bases, J lost 4 bases, and 6 bases stayed unmatched. CDR1 and CDR2 from the germline V gene are SGDLS and YYNGEE. CDR3 size: 14 residues. The CDR3 is CASSEGLEGYEQYF. The DNA for the CDR3 is TGTGCCAGCAGCGAGGGACTAGAGGGGTACGAGCAGTACTTC.

There are a few counts of this clone. The chain employs TRBV6-5 and TRBJ1-6; 7 bases agree with TRBD1. Germline CDR1 and CDR2: MNHEY and SVGAGI. Trimming removed 4 bases from V and 5 bases from J; junction bases left unmatched: 2. This CDR3 region has 14 residues. The CDR3 here is CASSSGTDNSPLHF. CDR3 in DNA: TGTGCCAGCAGTTCCGGGACAGATAATTCACCCCTCCACTTT.

V and J are TRBV10-3 and TRBJ1-2; no definite D call. The CDR3 loop spans 14 amino acids. The germline V and J ends were trimmed by 1 base and 4 bases, with 10 bases remaining between them. Germline V gene data show CDR1 as ENHRY and CDR2 as SYGVKD. CDR3 residues: CAISELGVLYGYTF. CDR3 sequence (DNA): TGTGCCATCAGTGAGTTGGGAGTCCTCTATGGCTACACCTTC.